The clone carrying this TCR beta chain was counted at least ten times. Antigen: not known. This sample stems from a study of regulatory T cells in long-lasting Graves disease. Time point denoted: persistent/refractory GD, antithyroid drugs over 5 years with positive TRAb. From RNA extracted from PBMCs, the TCR library was made. Overall study findings and caveats: Peripheral blood was the sole material, not thyroid tissue. Shared public clonotypes totalled 2,741 in persistent patients, compared with some 920 in new patients.

V was trimmed by 4 bases and J by 2 bases, leaving 4 bases between them. Germline values: CDR1 MNHEY, CDR2 SVGEGT. CDR3 length: 12 amino acids. CDR3-region Arm-PCR and iRepertoire HTBI primers produced the TCR beta libraries. TCRdb reanalysed the multiplex PCR reads using MiXCR and keeps one entry per CDR3 protein. This sample has roughly 360,000 distinct CDR3 sequences; less than 30% occur once, and the top ten carry under 35%. The chain couples TRBV6-2 or TRBV6-3 to TRBJ2-3, with no clear D. Sample: peripheral blood mononuclear cells (PBMCs), taken when the disease was refractory, from a patient treated with antithyroid drugs. This TCR derives from a woman aged 40 to 50 with Graves disease. CDR3 protein: CASSFNTDTQYF. CDR3 DNA sequence: TGTGCCAGCAGTTTCAACACAGATACGCAGTATTTT.